The 20 T cell receptor beta chains below were found in one sample sequenced in a study of blood T cell repertoires in COVID-19. TCRdb's table, derived via immunoSEQ multiplex PCR, lists solely in-frame clones and lacks some. The profile shows about 200,000 clones, over 75% of them singletons. Sequencing was done on a sample of peripheral blood. Receptors were obtained from an elderly woman with active or convalescent COVID-19.

This clone appeared once. The chain recombines TRBV27 with TRBJ1-1; 8 bases fit TRBD1. The ends lost 7 bases at V and 8 bases at J; junction bases unmatched: 12. Per the germline V gene, CDR1 is MNHEY and CDR2 is SMNVEV (reference sequence). This CDR3 spans 14 amino acids. The CDR3: CASIGFRDRREAFF. CDR3 nucleotide sequence: TGTGCCAGCATAGGCTTCCGGGACAGGAGAGAAGCTTTCTTT.

The chain joins TRBV7-2 to TRBJ2-7; 7 bases line up with TRBD1. V lost 3 bases to trimming and J lost 2 bases; unmatched junction nucleotides: 4. Germline assignment: CDR1 SGHTA and CDR2 FQGNSA. The CDR3 has 14 amino acids. This CDR3 reads CASSFQDRTYEQYF. The CDR3 DNA is TGTGCCAGCAGCTTCCAGGACAGGACCTACGAGCAGTACTTC.

Only one count was recorded for this clone. The rearrangement uses TRBV5-1 and TRBJ1-1; D perhaps matches TRBD1 (6 bases). The V gene's germline CDR1 is SGHRS and CDR2 YFSETQ. The CDR3 spans 12 residues. The germline V and J ends were trimmed by 5 bases and 10 bases, with 15 bases remaining between them. The CDR3 loop reads CASRPGQSGAFF. The CDR3 region has the DNA TGCGCCAGCAGACCCGGACAGAGCGGAGCTTTCTTT.

V and J are TRBV19 and TRBJ1-2; D is ambiguous. The V end was cut by 9 bases, the J end by 6 bases, with 23 bases between. The V gene's germline CDR1 is LNHDA and CDR2 SQIVND (reference sequence). This CDR3 region has 15 residues. The CDR3, as DNA: TGTGCCAGCGACCCCAGGCGGGGTAATCAGAATGGCTACACCTTC. This encodes CASDPRRGNQNGYTF.

V usage is TRBV4-3 and J usage is TRBJ1-5, with 7 bases identical to TRBD1. V lost 2 bases to trimming and J lost 4 bases; unmatched junction nucleotides: 5. Germline assignment: CDR1 LGHNA and CDR2 YSLEER. The CDR3 contains 15 residues. The CDR3: CASSQTRDSNQPQHF. CDR3 nucleotides: TGCGCCAGCAGCCAAACCCGGGACAGTAATCAGCCCCAGCATTTT.

This sequence joins TRBV3-1 (or the pseudogene TRBV3-2) and TRBJ1-6, with TRBD1 matching 7 bases. Germline CDR1 LGHDT, CDR2 YNNKEL (reference sequence). The CDR3 runs 14 residues. J gave up 7 bases and V 5 bases, and 5 bases lay outside the gene matches. CDR3 bases: TGTGCCAGCAGCACGGGACAGAGAAATTCACCCCTCCACTTT. This translates into CASSTGQRNSPLHF.

This clone was found once. The V gene is TRBV10-3, the J gene TRBJ2-5; 9 bases map to TRBD1. The CDR3 has 15 amino acids. With 8 bases clipped from V and 5 bases from J, the junction kept 12 bases outside the gene matches. The germline gives CDR1 ENHRY, CDR2 SYGVKD. DNA of the CDR3: TGTGCCATCGAAAATCCGGGACAGGGTGAGGAGACCCAGTACTTC. It is translated as CAIENPGQGEETQYF.

Only one count was recorded for this clone. The genes are TRBV28 and TRBJ2-2, with a possible D match to TRBD1 (7 bases). CDR3 size: 16 residues. The V end lost 7 bases, the J end lost 0 bases, and 15 bases lay between the germline ends. Looked up from germline, CDR1 is MDHEN and CDR2 is SYDVKM. The CDR3 region is CASTEGAITNTGELFF. In DNA, the CDR3 is TGTGCCAGCACGGAGGGGGCAATCACGAACACCGGGGAGCTGTTTTTT.

J is TRBJ1-1 and V is TRBV19; 8 bases line up with TRBD1. This CDR3 spans 15 amino acids. The junction had 11 bases not matched to a gene; V was cut back by 4 bases and J by 7 bases. Germline lookup yields CDR1 LNHDA and CDR2 SQIVND (reference sequence). The DNA for the CDR3 is TGTGCCAGTAGTAAAAACCAGCAGACAGGGGATGAAGCTTTCTTT. It encodes CASSKNQQTGDEAFF.

The J gene is TRBJ1-1, the V gene TRBV13; TRBD1 agrees at 8 bases. Looked up from germline, CDR1 is PRHDT and CDR2 is FYEKMQ (reference sequence). V lost 2 bases and J lost 4; bases outside the gene matches: 3. The length of the CDR3 is 14 residues. The CDR3 is CASSLLDRATEAFF. CDR3 DNA: TGTGCCAGCAGCTTATTGGACAGGGCCACTGAAGCTTTCTTT.

The chain carries TRBV21-1 and TRBJ1-5; TRBD1 is the table's D call, not checked against the DNA. TRBV21-1 is termed a pseudogene. This CDR3 has 14 residues. The DNA of the CDR3 is TGTGCCAGCGGGACACCGATTAGCAATCAGCCCCAGCATTTT. Its protein is CASGTPISNQPQHF.

The J gene is TRBJ2-3, the V gene TRBV5-1; D is unclear. The CDR3 spans 13 residues. Germline loops: CDR1 SGHRS, CDR2 YFSETQ. Trimming stripped 4 bases from V and 0 bases from J, with 6 bases between. In DNA, the CDR3 is TGCGCCAGCAGCCGCAGTAGCACAGATACGCAGTATTTT. It codes for CASSRSSTDTQYF.

The sample holds one count of this clone. This chain uses TRBV28 with TRBJ1-4; D is undetermined. Trimming shortened V by 5 bases and J by 4 bases, and 14 bases separated the two germline ends. This CDR3 is built from 15 residues. The germline gives CDR1 MDHEN, CDR2 SYDVKM. CDR3 protein: CASSPISDVNEKLFF. CDR3 bases: TGTGCCAGCAGTCCCATCAGTGATGTTAATGAAAAACTGTTTTTT.

This clone was counted between two and nine times. This chain uses TRBV28 with TRBJ1-2; D possibly corresponds to TRBD1 (6 bases). The germline V and J ends were trimmed by 6 bases and 4 bases, with 15 bases remaining between them. In germline, CDR1 is MDHEN, CDR2 SYDVKM. There are 14 residues in the CDR3. CDR3 loop: CASRDSSLSYGYTF. The CDR3 nucleotides are TGTGCCAGCAGGGACAGCTCTCTTTCCTATGGCTACACCTTC.

The chain employs TRBV7-3 and TRBJ1-1; 8 bases match TRBD1. The CDR3 is made up of 14 amino acids. The germline gives CDR1 SGHTA, CDR2 FQGTGA. Unmatched junction bases numbered 3, after V lost 5 bases and J lost 1 base. The CDR3 reads CASSTGTGNTEAFF. DNA for the CDR3: TGTGCCAGCAGCACCGGGACAGGGAACACTGAAGCTTTCTTT.

The chain has TRBV6-6 and TRBJ2-5; D might be TRBD1 (5 bases). There are 13 residues in the CDR3. V gave up 5 bases and J gave up 2 bases, with 9 bases separating them. Germline CDR1 is MNHNY and CDR2 is SVGAGI (reference sequence). CDR3 protein: CASSPAGQETQYF. CDR3 bases: TGTGCCAGCAGTCCCGCAGGGCAAGAGACCCAGTACTTC.

The V call is TRBV7-9, the J call TRBJ2-5, with TRBD2 matching over 10 bases. V lost 2 bases and J lost 3; bases outside the gene matches: 6. CDR3 size: 16 residues. Germline V gives CDR1 SEHNR, CDR2 FQNEAQ (reference sequence). The CDR3 here is CASSLLGLAGEETQYF. The CDR3 DNA follows: TGTGCCAGCAGCTTACTTGGGCTAGCGGGGGAAGAGACCCAGTACTTC.

This chain joins TRBV4-3 and TRBJ2-1; D is possibly TRBD2 (5 bases). Germline lookup yields CDR1 LGHNA and CDR2 YSLEER. The V and J ends lost 2 bases and 10 bases respectively, with 12 bases between them. The CDR3 totals 13 residues. CDR3 sequence reads: CASSQRPGNEQFF. The CDR3 bases are TGCGCCAGCAGCCAACGACCGGGAAACGAGCAGTTCTTC.

The chain links TRBV7-2 to TRBJ2-1; D may be TRBD2 (6 bases). This CDR3 is built from 14 residues. CDR1 SGHTA and CDR2 FQGNSA come from the germline V gene. V was cut by 5 bases and J by 7 bases, with 15 bases left in between. The CDR3 reads CASSLSGPVNEQFF. Written as DNA, the CDR3 is TGTGCCAGCAGCCTTAGCGGACCGGTGAATGAGCAGTTCTTC.

The chain uses TRBV27 and TRBJ1-6; 7 bases line up with TRBD1. Germline CDR1 MNHEY, CDR2 SMNVEV (reference sequence). CDR3 length equals 14 residues. V lost 7 bases to trimming and J lost 7 bases; unmatched junction nucleotides: 7. The CDR3 bases are TGTGCCAGCACCGAGGGGGCGCGAAATTCACCCCTCCACTTT. Its translation: CASTEGARNSPLHF.